This T cell receptor (beta chain) was documented in a study of graft-versus-host responses after intestinal transplantation. Study background: For two to three years after anti-thymocyte globulin induction, all recipients took tacrolimus and steroids.

Germline V gene sequence: CDR1 MNHNY, CDR2 SVGAGI (reference sequence). The CDR3 has 14 amino acids. V lost 6 bases and J lost 8, with 20 bases in between. Notes on the study in general: Patients with graft-donor T cell macrochimerism had high graft-versus-host to host-versus-graft clonal ratios in allografts.

The repertoire was sequenced with immunoSEQ multiplex PCR; TCRdb's copy has only in-frame clones and lacks some. Among 100,000 to 140,000 clones listed, roughly 87% were seen once. A remark on this clone: The antigen is unknown.

The clonotype comes from a human donor who was the organ donor for an intestinal transplant. This chain uses TRBV6-6 with TRBJ2-7, with D perhaps matching TRBD1 (7 bases). The material sequenced was unstimulated CD4+ T cells sorted from spleen or lymph node cells, taken before transplant. This CDR3 is CASRLARQGEQQYF. The CDR3 coding sequence is TGTGCCAGCAGACTAGCCCGACAGGGAGAACAGCAGTACTTC.